This T cell receptor beta chain was observed in a study of post-analysis software for immune sequencing data. Study overall: The study covered relapsing-remitting, secondary progressive and progressive-relapsing courses of multiple sclerosis.

Study-wide findings and caveats: Same-batch preparations were strongly co-clustered by F measure. Comparison of patients with controls showed about 5 TRBV segments more frequent in patients, TRBV5-6, TRBV5-1 and TRBV20-1 among them.

The CDR3 extends over 15 amino acids. Germline CDR1 is DFQATT and CDR2 is SNEGSKA (reference sequence). For this clonotype: The antigen is not known.

Tagging with unique molecular identifiers was a feature of the TCR beta cDNA libraries. TCRdb processed the PCR reads anew with MiXCR; each CDR3 protein has one entry. This sample has about 500,000 distinct CDR3 sequences, with under 55% found just once. The sequenced sample was blood. V gene TRBV20-1 combines with J gene TRBJ2-4; TRBD2 might be the D (6 bases). TRBJ2-7 explains the end of the DNA better; the J call may be wrong. The TCR was taken from a girl aged 10 to 17 with multiple sclerosis. CDR3 nucleotide sequence: TGCAGTGCTAGAGGGGCGGGGTTTGGTTTCTACGAGCAGTACTTC. Amino acids: CSARGAGFGFYEQYF.